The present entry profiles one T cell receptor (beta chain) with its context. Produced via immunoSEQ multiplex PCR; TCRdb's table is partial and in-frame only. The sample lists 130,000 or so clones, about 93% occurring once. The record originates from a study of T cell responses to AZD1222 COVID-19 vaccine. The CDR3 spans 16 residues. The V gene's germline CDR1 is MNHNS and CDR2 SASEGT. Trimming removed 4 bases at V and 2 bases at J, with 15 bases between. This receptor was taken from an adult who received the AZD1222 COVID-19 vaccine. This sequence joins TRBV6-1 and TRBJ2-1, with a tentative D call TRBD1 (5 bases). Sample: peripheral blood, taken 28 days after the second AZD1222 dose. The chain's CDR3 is CASSAVTTGPYNEQFF. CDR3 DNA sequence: TGTGCCAGCAGTGCGGTGACAACAGGCCCCTACAATGAGCAGTTCTTC.